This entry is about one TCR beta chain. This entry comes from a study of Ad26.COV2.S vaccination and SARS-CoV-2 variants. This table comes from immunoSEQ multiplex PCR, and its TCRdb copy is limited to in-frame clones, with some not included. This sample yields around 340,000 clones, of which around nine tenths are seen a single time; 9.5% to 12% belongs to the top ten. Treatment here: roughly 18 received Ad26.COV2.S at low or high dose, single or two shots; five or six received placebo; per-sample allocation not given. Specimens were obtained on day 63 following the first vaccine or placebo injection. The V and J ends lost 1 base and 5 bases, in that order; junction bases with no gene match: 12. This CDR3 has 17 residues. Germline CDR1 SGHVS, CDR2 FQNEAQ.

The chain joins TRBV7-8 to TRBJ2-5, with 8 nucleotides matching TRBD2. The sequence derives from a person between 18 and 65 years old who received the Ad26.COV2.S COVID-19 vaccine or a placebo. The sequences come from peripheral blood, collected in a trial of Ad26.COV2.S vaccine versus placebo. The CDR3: CASSLVPGGPVGETQYF. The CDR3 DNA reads TGTGCCAGCAGCTTAGTCCCGGGAGGGCCCGTTGGGGAGACCCAGTACTTC.